The text below deals with one TCR beta chain. Its antigen is currently unknown. Peripheral blood came from all dose cohorts at three timepoints. The CDR3 contains 15 residues. Between the trimmed V and J ends, which lost 5 bases and 2 bases, there was a span of 14 bases. Germline V gives CDR1 SGHDN, CDR2 FVKESK. Data came from immunoSEQ multiplex PCR; TCRdb stores just in-frame clones and leaves some out. The sample lists over 55,000 clones; about 93% were seen once. This specimen belongs to a study of OX40 agonist ivuxolimab in advanced cancers. The study, taken as a whole, reports: Also present in some nonresponders was a low level of normalized T-cell clonal expansion. Compared with CD4+, CD8+ T cells on average had more expanded clones. Clonal expansion in partial responders at 0.1-3.0 mg/kg ranked among the lowest.

This clonotype was sampled from an adult with an advanced solid tumor such as melanoma, head and neck, liver or kidney cancer. The chain has TRBV14 and TRBJ2-3, with D perhaps TRBD2 (6 bases). This material consisted of CD4+ or CD8+ T cells sorted from blood, taken in a trial of the OX40 agonist ivuxolimab. CDR3: CASSGPGTYTDTQYF. Here the CDR3 DNA reads TGTGCCAGCAGCGGTCCGGGGACTTACACAGATACGCAGTATTTT.